This TCR beta chain was obtained from a study of blood T cell repertoires in COVID-19. Study summary: Both acute and convalescent COVID-19 samples were obtained from the United States, Italy and Spain. From T cells, B-cell-depleted T cells, or PBMCs came the material, which was cDNA or gDNA.

Participants' reported clinical history set cohort assignment. Recovery meant two consecutive negative NP/OP PCR tests, professional clearance, or resolved symptoms. The CDR3 spans 16 residues. Germline loops: CDR1 LNHNV, CDR2 YYDKDF (reference sequence). Trimming took 8 bases from V and 0 from J; bases not matched to a gene: 12. TCRdb's copy holds only in-frame clones and misses some; the assay was immunoSEQ multiplex PCR. Altogether under 350,000 clones are present, 85% to 90% being singletons, with the ten largest covering roughly 4.5%. This sequence was found in a man younger than 40 who had recovered from COVID-19. V gene TRBV15 combines with J gene TRBJ2-7, with 8 positions matching TRBD1. Material for sequencing was PBMCs or T cells enriched from blood (not recorded which). CDR3 nucleotide sequence: TGTGCCACCTCCCAAGGGGTAGGACAGGGCTCCTACGAGCAGTACTTC. It translates to CATSQGVGQGSYEQYF.